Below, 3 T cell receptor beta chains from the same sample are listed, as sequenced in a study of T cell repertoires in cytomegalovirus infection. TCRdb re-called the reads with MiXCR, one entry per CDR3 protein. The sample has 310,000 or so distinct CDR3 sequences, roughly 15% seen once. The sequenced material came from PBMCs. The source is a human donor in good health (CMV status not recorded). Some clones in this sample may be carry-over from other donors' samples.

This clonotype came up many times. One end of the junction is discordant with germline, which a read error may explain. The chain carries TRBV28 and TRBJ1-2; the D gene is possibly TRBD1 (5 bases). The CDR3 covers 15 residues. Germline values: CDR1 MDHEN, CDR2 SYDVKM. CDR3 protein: CASNLGRTGLYGYTF. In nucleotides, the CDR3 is TGTGCCAGCAATTTAGGCAGAACAGGCCTCTATGGCTACACCTTC.

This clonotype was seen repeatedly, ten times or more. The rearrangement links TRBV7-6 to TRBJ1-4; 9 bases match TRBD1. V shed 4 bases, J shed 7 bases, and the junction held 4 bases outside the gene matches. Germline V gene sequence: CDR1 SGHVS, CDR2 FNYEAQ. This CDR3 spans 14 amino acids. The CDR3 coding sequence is TGTGCCAGCAGCTCCGGGACAGGGACTGAAAAACTGTTTTTT. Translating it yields CASSSGTGTEKLFF.

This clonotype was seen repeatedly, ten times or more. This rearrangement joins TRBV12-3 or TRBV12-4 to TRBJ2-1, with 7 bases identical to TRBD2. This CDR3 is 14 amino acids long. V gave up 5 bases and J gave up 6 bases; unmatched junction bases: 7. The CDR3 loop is CASSPGLLGNEQFF. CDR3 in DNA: TGTGCCAGCAGTCCGGGACTACTTGGCAATGAGCAGTTCTTC.